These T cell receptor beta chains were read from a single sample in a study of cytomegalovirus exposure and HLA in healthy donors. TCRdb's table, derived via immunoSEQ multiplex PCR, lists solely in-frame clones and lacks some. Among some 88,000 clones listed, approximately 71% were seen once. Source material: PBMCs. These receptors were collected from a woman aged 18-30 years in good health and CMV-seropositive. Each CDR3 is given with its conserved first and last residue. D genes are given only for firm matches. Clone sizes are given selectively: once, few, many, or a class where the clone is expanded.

CDR3: CASSSDRELPYGYTF
DNA: TGTGCCAGCAGCTCCGACAGGGAGTTACCCTATGGCTACACCTTC
D: TRBD1
V: TRBV7-9
size: -
length: 15
J: TRBJ1-2

CDR3: CASIGDYYEQYF
DNA: TGTGCCAGCATCGGAGACTACTACGAGCAGTACTTC
D: -
V: TRBV27
size: -
length: 12
J: TRBJ2-7

CDR3: CASSINSYEQYF
DNA: TGTGCCAGTAGTATAAACAGCTACGAGCAGTACTTC
D: -
V: TRBV19
size: -
length: 12
J: TRBJ2-7

CDR3: CASSLQGGGVYNEQFF
DNA: TGTGCCAGCAGTCTTCAGGGCGGGGGGGTTTACAATGAGCAGTTCTTC
D: TRBD2
V: TRBV2
size: -
length: 16
J: TRBJ2-1

CDR3: CASSPLDSSYGYTF
DNA: TGTGCCAGCTCACCGTTGGACAGTTCCTATGGCTACACCTTC
D: -
V: TRBV18
size: -
length: 14
J: TRBJ1-2

CDR3: CASSPRGGTAVEQYF
DNA: TGTGCCAGCAGTCCCCGCGGCGGGACCGCTGTCGAGCAGTACTTC
D: -
V: TRBV13
size: -
length: 15
J: TRBJ2-7

CDR3: CASSSIRSEKLFF
DNA: TGTGCCAGCAGCTCCATCCGGTCTGAAAAACTGTTTTTT
D: -
V: TRBV11-2
size: -
length: 13
J: TRBJ1-4

CDR3: CAWGSGLAFYEQYF
DNA: TGTGCCTGGGGGTCGGGACTAGCTTTCTACGAGCAGTACTTC
D: TRBD2
V: TRBV30
size: -
length: 14
J: TRBJ2-7

CDR3: CASSFGGGPSYEQYF
DNA: TGTGCCAGCAGCTTCGGAGGGGGCCCCTCCTACGAGCAGTACTTC
D: -
V: TRBV6-5
size: once
length: 15
J: TRBJ2-7

CDR3: CASSSISGGPTDTQYF
DNA: TGTGCCAGCAGCTCGATCAGCGGGGGGCCCACAGATACGCAGTATTTT
D: TRBD2
V: TRBV7-2
size: -
length: 16
J: TRBJ2-3

CDR3: CASSFASGRGDTQYF
DNA: TGTGCCAGCAGCTTCGCTAGCGGGAGGGGGGACACGCAGTATTTT
D: TRBD2
V: TRBV7-2
size: -
length: 15
J: TRBJ2-3

CDR3: CASLGQFLRDGYTF
DNA: TGTGCCAGCCTCGGACAGTTCCTTAGGGATGGCTACACCTTC
D: -
V: TRBV2
size: -
length: 14
J: TRBJ1-2

CDR3: CATSRTGKLEAFF
DNA: TGTGCCACCAGCAGGACAGGCAAACTTGAAGCTTTCTTT
D: -
V: TRBV15
size: -
length: 13
J: TRBJ1-1

CDR3: CASSLARPSAGYTF
DNA: TGTGCCAGCAGCTTAGCCAGGCCATCCGCTGGCTACACCTTC
D: -
V: TRBV7-2
size: -
length: 14
J: TRBJ1-2

CDR3: CASSLSPTGVTSPLHF
DNA: TGTGCCAGCAGCTTAAGCCCTACAGGGGTTACTTCACCCCTCCACTTT
D: TRBD1
V: TRBV11-2
size: few
length: 16
J: TRBJ1-6

CDR3: CASSQGQGAAGYTF
DNA: TGTGCCAGCAGCCAAGGACAGGGGGCGGCTGGCTACACCTTC
D: TRBD1
V: TRBV9
size: -
length: 14
J: TRBJ1-2

CDR3: CASSPSSYNSPLHF
DNA: TGTGCCAGCAGCCCGAGCTCCTATAATTCACCCCTCCACTTT
D: -
V: TRBV14
size: -
length: 14
J: TRBJ1-6

CDR3: CASSGVTGVSAEAFF
DNA: TGTGCCAGCAGCGGCGTTACGGGGGTGTCTGCTGAAGCTTTCTTT
D: -
V: TRBV5-6
size: -
length: 15
J: TRBJ1-1

CDR3: CASSTYGELFF
DNA: TGTGCCAGCAGCACTTACGGGGAGCTGTTTTTT
D: -
V: TRBV7-2
size: -
length: 11
J: TRBJ2-2

CDR3: CASSRRGTSGGAETQYF
DNA: TGTGCCAGCAGCCGACGAGGGACTAGCGGGGGGGCGGAGACCCAGTACTTC
D: TRBD2
V: TRBV7-2
size: -
length: 17
J: TRBJ2-5

CDR3: CASSLAGDRFNEQYF
DNA: TGTGCCAGCAGCTTAGCCGGGGACAGGTTTAACGAGCAGTACTTC
D: TRBD1
V: TRBV7-2
size: -
length: 15
J: TRBJ2-7

CDR3: CASSSKGEMNTEAFF
DNA: TGCGCCAGCAGCTCGAAGGGGGAAATGAACACTGAAGCTTTCTTT
D: -
V: TRBV5-1
size: -
length: 15
J: TRBJ1-1

CDR3: CASSQDQGARNYGYTF
DNA: TGTGCCAGCAGCCAGGATCAGGGGGCGCGAAACTATGGCTACACCTTC
D: TRBD1
V: TRBV14
size: -
length: 16
J: TRBJ1-2

CDR3: CASSFGQSYEQYF
DNA: TGTGCCAGCAGCTTCGGACAGTCCTACGAGCAGTACTTC
D: -
V: TRBV5-6
size: -
length: 13
J: TRBJ2-7

CDR3: CAISESVSGSSYEQFF
DNA: TGTGCCATCAGTGAGTCGGTTAGCGGGAGTAGCTATGAGCAGTTCTTC
D: TRBD2
V: TRBV10-3
size: once
length: 16
J: TRBJ2-1

CDR3: CASSLPPPGDYTEAFF
DNA: TGTGCCAGCAGTTTACCCCCCCCAGGGGATTACACTGAAGCTTTCTTT
D: -
V: TRBV28
size: -
length: 16
J: TRBJ1-1

CDR3: CASSLVLAGGRRFNTGELFF
DNA: TGCGCCAGCAGCTTGGTTTTGGCGGGGGGCCGGAGATTTAACACCGGGGAGCTGTTTTTT
D: TRBD2
V: TRBV5-1
size: -
length: 20
J: TRBJ2-2

CDR3: CASSALSGREVVAQYF
DNA: TGTGCCAGCAGTGCACTTAGCGGGAGGGAGGTTGTTGCGCAGTATTTT
D: TRBD2
V: TRBV2
size: once
length: 16
J: TRBJ2-3

CDR3: CASSPLGAVTDTQYF
DNA: TGTGCCAGCAGTCCGCTTGGAGCGGTCACAGATACGCAGTATTTT
D: -
V: TRBV9
size: -
length: 15
J: TRBJ2-3